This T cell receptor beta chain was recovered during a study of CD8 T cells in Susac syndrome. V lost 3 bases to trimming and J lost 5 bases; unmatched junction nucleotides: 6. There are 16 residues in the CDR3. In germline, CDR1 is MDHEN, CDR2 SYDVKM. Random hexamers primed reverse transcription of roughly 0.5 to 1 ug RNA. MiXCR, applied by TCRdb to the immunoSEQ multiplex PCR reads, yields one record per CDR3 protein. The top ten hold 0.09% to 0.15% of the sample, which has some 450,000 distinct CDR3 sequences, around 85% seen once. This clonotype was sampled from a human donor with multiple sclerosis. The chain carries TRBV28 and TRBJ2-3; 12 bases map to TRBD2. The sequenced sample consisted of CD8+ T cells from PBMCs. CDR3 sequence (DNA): TGTGCCAGCAGTTTTTTGGCTAGCGGGGGGGAAGATACGCAGTATTTT. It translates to CASSFLASGGEDTQYF.